This TCR beta chain appears in the sequencing data of a study of breast tumors, draining lymph nodes, adjacent tissues. TCRdb analysed the multiplex PCR reads with MiXCR anew, one entry per CDR3 protein. Counted here are over 60,000 distinct CDR3 sequences, around two fifths occurring once; the ten biggest clones make up roughly 9.1%. Of note for this clonotype: What it binds is unknown.

Study-wide points: That most tumor T cells come from lymph nodes remained unproven.

The CDR3 contains 15 residues. CDR1 and CDR2 (germline): ENHRY, SYGVKD. The junction had 3 bases not matched to a gene; V was cut back by 2 bases and J by 0 bases. The sequencing input was breast tumor tissue. The TCR originated in a female donor with breast cancer. Some clones in this sample may be carry-over from other donors' samples. V gene TRBV10-3 combines with J gene TRBJ2-7; 8 nucleotides line up with TRBD1. This CDR3 is CAISERDRNSYEQYF. The CDR3 region has the DNA TGTGCCATCAGTGAGCGGGACAGGAACTCCTACGAGCAGTACTTC.